What follows are 24 T cell receptor beta chains derived from one specimen sequenced in a study of shared clonotypes between healthy human individuals (dated by TCRdb to the early 2020s). The library was prepared using the immunoSEQ multiplex PCR assay. As stored in TCRdb, this immuneACCESS dataset retains in-frame rearrangements with V and J assigned. A fraction of the clones does not appear; measured against another copy, unresolved V genes explain less than half of the discrepancy, and the remainder lacks a known reason. For this sample the table gives about 2.1 million clones, of which roughly 93% were detected only once. The top ten hold over 1.5% of the sample. CD8 naive samples consisted of CD45RO-negative cells that were positively selected for CCR7, yielding a CD45RA+CCR7+ population without TemRA cells. The sample taken for sequencing was naive CD8+ T cells from PBMCs. The sample's cell subset or site, from its label and the paper: CD45RA+CCR7+. These receptors were collected from a young man in good health. Some clones in this sample may be carry-over from other donors' samples.

This sequence joins TRBV5-1 and TRBJ2-1, with D tentatively TRBD1 or TRBD2 (5 bases each). Trimming removed 4 bases from V and 6 bases from J, with 14 bases in between. Germline CDR1 is SGHRS and CDR2 is YFSETQ. The CDR3 extends over 14 amino acids. The CDR3: CASSQLGAFNEQFF. CDR3 nucleotide sequence: TGCGCCAGCAGCCAACTAGGGGCGTTCAATGAGCAGTTCTTC.

This clone was found once. This sequence joins TRBV6-1 and TRBJ1-4, with D unresolved. Trimming stripped 4 bases from V and 13 bases from J, with 22 bases between. Germline CDR1 reads MNHNS; CDR2 reads SASEGT. This CDR3 comprises 15 residues. DNA for the CDR3: TGTGCCAGCAGTGGACAACTTCCACCATCGGCAACACTGTTTTTT. As protein: CASSGQLPPSATLFF.

V is TRBV4-1 and J is TRBJ1-1; D gene unclear. V was clipped by 4 bases and J by 5 bases, with 11 bases between them. The CDR3 is 13 residues long. Germline CDR1 and CDR2: MGHRA and YSYEKL. CDR3: CASSPGMWTEAFF. Here the CDR3 DNA reads TGCGCCAGCAGCCCGGGAATGTGGACTGAAGCTTTCTTT.

This rearrangement joins TRBV6-6 to TRBJ1-2, with D perhaps matching TRBD1 (6 bases). The CDR3 runs to 14 residues. Germline V CDR1 and CDR2: MNHNY, SVGAGI (reference sequence). V lost 10 bases and J lost 4, with 19 bases in between. CDR3 residues: CATSNRENVYGYTF. The CDR3 DNA is TGTGCCACCTCAAACAGGGAGAATGTCTATGGCTACACCTTC.

This clone was recorded only once. The chain employs TRBV5-6 and TRBJ1-3, with D perhaps TRBD1 (6 bases). Trimming cost V 2 bases and J 0 bases, with 9 bases left between them. The CDR3 length is 15 residues. Germline V gives CDR1 SGHDT, CDR2 YYEEEE. Here the CDR3 reads CASSFNRDSGNTIYF. CDR3 in DNA: TGTGCCAGCAGCTTTAACAGGGACTCTGGAAACACCATATATTTT.

This clone was seen only once. This sequence joins TRBV6-1 and TRBJ1-1, with D possibly matching TRBD1 (6 bases). Between the trimmed V and J ends, which lost 6 bases and 4 bases, there was a span of 9 bases. Germline values: CDR1 MNHNS, CDR2 SASEGT. There are 12 residues in the CDR3. CDR3 amino acids: CASSRGLTEAFF. The CDR3 bases are TGTGCCAGCAGCAGGGGACTCACTGAAGCTTTCTTT.

This clone was seen more than once but under ten times. CDR3 bases: TGTGCCAGCAGCCAAGTCCATGCAGGTACGGGCACTGAAGCTTTCTTT. Residues: CASSQVHAGTGTEAFF. The genes are TRBV4-2 and TRBJ1-1, with D uncertain. There are 16 residues in the CDR3. Germline V gene sequence: CDR1 LGHNA, CDR2 YNFKEQ. Trimming removed 1 base from V and 4 bases from J, with 16 bases in between.

For this clone: Other DNA variants within this sample encode the same CDR3. This chain uses TRBV6-5 with TRBJ1-1; D is possibly TRBD1 (6 bases). This CDR3 region has 14 residues. The V gene's germline CDR1 is MNHEY and CDR2 SVGAGI. V was clipped by 5 bases and J by 0 bases, with 10 bases between them. The CDR3 reads CASSPGTLNTEAFF. CDR3 DNA sequence: TGTGCCAGCAGTCCCGGGACACTGAACACTGAAGCTTTCTTT.

The rearrangement joins TRBV4-1 to TRBJ2-7; 10 bases line up with TRBD1. The V segment lost 5 bases and the J segment 2 bases; nucleotides outside the gene matches: 3. Germline lookup yields CDR1 MGHRA and CDR2 YSYEKL. The CDR3 has 14 residues. The CDR3 region is CASSKGTGAYEQYF. CDR3 nucleotide sequence: TGCGCCAGCAGCAAAGGGACAGGGGCCTACGAGCAGTACTTC.

The J gene is TRBJ2-3, the V gene TRBV5-5; 12 positions match TRBD2. Losses at the gene ends were 4 bases for V and 6 bases for J; bases not matched to a gene: 6. The germline V gene has CDR1 SGHKS and CDR2 YYEKEE (reference sequence). The CDR3 covers 15 residues. The CDR3 loop reads CASSLSGLAGDTQYF. Here the CDR3 DNA reads TGTGCCAGCAGCCTCTCGGGACTAGCGGGCGATACGCAGTATTTT. Supplemented by reference TRBV5-5 and TRBJ2-3, the full variable domain reads DAGVTQSPTHLIKTRGQQVTLRCSPISGHKSVSWYQQVLGQGPQFIFQYYEKEERGRGNFPDRFSARQFPNYSSELNVNALLLGDSALYLCASSLSGLAGDTQYFGPGTRLTVL.

V gene TRBV19 combines with J gene TRBJ1-2, with 12 bases lining up with TRBD1. V shed 7 bases and J 8 bases; nucleotides not matched to a gene: 11. The germline V gene has CDR1 LNHDA and CDR2 SQIVND (reference sequence). The CDR3 covers 15 residues. In DNA form, the CDR3 reads TGTGCCAGTACTCCCCGGGACAGGGGGCTGCAGGGCTACACCTTC. It yields the protein CASTPRDRGLQGYTF.

The genes are TRBV28 and TRBJ2-1, with 7 bases that match TRBD2. The CDR3 is made up of 16 amino acids. Trimming cost V 4 bases and J 10 bases; bases outside gene matches: 16. Germline assignment: CDR1 MDHEN and CDR2 SYDVKM. The CDR3 region is CASSSFREGAVGEQFF. CDR3 in DNA: TGTGCCAGCAGTTCATTTAGGGAGGGAGCTGTTGGGGAGCAGTTCTTC.

This clone was seen just once. The chain joins TRBV14 to TRBJ2-2; the D gene is possibly TRBD2 (6 bases). This CDR3 has 17 amino acids. Trimming shortened V by 0 bases and J by 5 bases, and 16 bases separated the two germline ends. From germline, CDR1 is SGHDN and CDR2 FVKESK. This CDR3 reads CASSQDRAGMWTGELFF. CDR3 in DNA: TGTGCCAGCAGCCAAGATCGGGCGGGAATGTGGACCGGGGAGCTGTTTTTT.

The chain carries TRBV11-2 and TRBJ2-1, with 12 bases matching TRBD2. V lost 3 bases to trimming and J lost 8 bases; unmatched junction nucleotides: 8. The CDR3 has 16 residues. CDR1 is SGHAT and CDR2 is FQNNGV in the germline V gene. CDR3 residues: CASSLETSGSVDEQFF. Written as DNA, the CDR3 is TGTGCCAGCAGCTTGGAGACTAGCGGGAGTGTCGATGAGCAGTTCTTC.

Regarding this clone: At the DNA level, this CDR3 is encoded by other sequences in the same sample as well. The DNA of the CDR3 is TGTGCCAGCAGTTATTTGGATTCGGGCACTGAAGCTTTCTTT. This encodes CASSYLDSGTEAFF. V gene TRBV6-5 combines with J gene TRBJ1-1; D ambiguous. The CDR3 spans 14 residues. The germline V gene has CDR1 MNHEY and CDR2 SVGAGI. Deletions cut 3 bases from V and 4 bases from J, with 12 bases between.

The chain joins TRBV27 to TRBJ1-5, with D unresolved. Germline V gives CDR1 MNHEY, CDR2 SMNVEV (reference sequence). V lost 2 bases and J lost 9, with 14 bases in between. The CDR3 runs 14 residues. CDR3 in DNA: TGTGCCAGCAGTTTAGTGGGCTGGCAGCCGCCCCAGCATTTT. Its protein product is CASSLVGWQPPQHF.

J is TRBJ1-1 and V is TRBV6-5; tentative D call: TRBD1 (6 bases). The germline V gene has CDR1 MNHEY and CDR2 SVGAGI. V lost 2 bases and J lost 11, with 18 bases in between. The CDR3 has 14 amino acids. The CDR3 DNA follows: TGTGCCAGCAGTTACCTAAATAACAGGGAGGAGGCTTTCTTT. This translates into CASSYLNNREEAFF.

This clone was seen only once. J is TRBJ2-3 and V is TRBV7-9; 11 nucleotides align to TRBD2. This CDR3 contains 17 residues. V was pared by 4 bases and J by 0 bases, with 6 bases of the junction left unmatched. The germline V gene encodes CDR1 SEHNR and CDR2 FQNEAQ (reference sequence). The CDR3 protein is CASSSLAGGPSTDTQYF. CDR3 in DNA: TGTGCCAGCAGCTCCCTAGCGGGAGGCCCTAGCACAGATACGCAGTATTTT.

The V call is TRBV28, the J call TRBJ2-5; possibly TRBD1 or TRBD2 for D (5 bases each). The end of the DNA is better explained by TRBJ2-7, so the J call may be wrong. Per germline, CDR1 MDHEN and CDR2 SYDVKM. The CDR3 contains 14 residues. CDR3 sequence: CASSFRGRAYEQYF. The CDR3 region has the DNA TGTGCCAGCAGTTTCCGGGGCAGGGCCTACGAGCAGTACTTC.

V and J are TRBV15 and TRBJ1-4; 7 bases are shared with TRBD1. J gave up 3 bases and V 8 bases, and 9 bases lay outside the gene matches. CDR1 is LNHNV and CDR2 is YYDKDF in the germline V gene (reference sequence). The CDR3 is 15 amino acids. The chain's CDR3 is CATWDSLTANEKLFF. The DNA of the CDR3 is TGTGCCACCTGGGACAGCCTTACGGCTAATGAAAAACTGTTTTTT.

The V gene is TRBV5-6, the J gene TRBJ2-5, with D possibly being TRBD1 (6 bases). The CDR3 consists of 14 residues. Looked up from germline, CDR1 is SGHDT and CDR2 is YYEEEE. Between the trimmed V and J ends, which lost 3 bases and 4 bases, there was a span of 13 bases. CDR3 DNA: TGTGCCAGCAGCTCCGTCACAGGGATAGAGACCCAGTACTTC. Amino acid sequence: CASSSVTGIETQYF.

CDR3 nucleotide sequence: TGTGCCAGCAGCTTAGATCACGGGCTAGCGGGAGATGAGACCCAGTACTTC. It yields the protein CASSLDHGLAGDETQYF. This chain connects TRBV11-2 to TRBJ2-5; 10 bases line up with TRBD2. J was trimmed by 5 bases and V by 0 bases; bases with no gene match: 9. The germline V gene has CDR1 SGHAT and CDR2 FQNNGV. The CDR3 length is 17 residues.

J is TRBJ2-3 and V is TRBV9; no definite D call. Germline V CDR1 and CDR2: SGDLS, YYNGEE. Trimming left V 4 bases short and J 7 bases short, with 10 bases between. There are 12 residues in the CDR3. CDR3 sequence: CASSSLRHTQYF. Written as DNA, the CDR3 is TGTGCCAGCAGCTCCCTACGACATACGCAGTATTTT.

This clone is a singleton in its sample. V gene TRBV27 combines with J gene TRBJ2-7; D uncertain. V lost 8 bases and J 2 bases, leaving 16 bases between the germline ends. Germline V gene sequence: CDR1 MNHEY, CDR2 SMNVEV (reference sequence). CDR3 size: 14 residues. Here the CDR3 DNA reads TGTGCCAGCCGGAAGTCGGTTGTACCCTACGAGCAGTACTTC. Translation gives CASRKSVVPYEQYF.